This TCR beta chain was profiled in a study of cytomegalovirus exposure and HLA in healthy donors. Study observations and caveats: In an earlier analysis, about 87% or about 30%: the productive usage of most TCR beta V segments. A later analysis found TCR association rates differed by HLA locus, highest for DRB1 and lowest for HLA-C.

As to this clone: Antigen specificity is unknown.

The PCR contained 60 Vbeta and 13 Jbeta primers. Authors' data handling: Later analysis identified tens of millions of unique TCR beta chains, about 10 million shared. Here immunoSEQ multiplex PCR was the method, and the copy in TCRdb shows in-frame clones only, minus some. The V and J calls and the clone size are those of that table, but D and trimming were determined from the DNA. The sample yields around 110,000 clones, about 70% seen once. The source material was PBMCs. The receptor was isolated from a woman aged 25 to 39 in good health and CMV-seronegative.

The CDR3 loop reads CASSEQANEIYGYTF. The CDR3 DNA is TGTGCCAGCAGTGAACAGGCGAACGAAATCTATGGCTACACCTTC. The chain uses TRBV6-1 and TRBJ1-2; D remains unclear. This CDR3 has 15 residues. Germline-derived CDR1 and CDR2 are MNHNS and SASEGT. V was clipped by 2 bases and J by 4 bases, with 14 bases between them.